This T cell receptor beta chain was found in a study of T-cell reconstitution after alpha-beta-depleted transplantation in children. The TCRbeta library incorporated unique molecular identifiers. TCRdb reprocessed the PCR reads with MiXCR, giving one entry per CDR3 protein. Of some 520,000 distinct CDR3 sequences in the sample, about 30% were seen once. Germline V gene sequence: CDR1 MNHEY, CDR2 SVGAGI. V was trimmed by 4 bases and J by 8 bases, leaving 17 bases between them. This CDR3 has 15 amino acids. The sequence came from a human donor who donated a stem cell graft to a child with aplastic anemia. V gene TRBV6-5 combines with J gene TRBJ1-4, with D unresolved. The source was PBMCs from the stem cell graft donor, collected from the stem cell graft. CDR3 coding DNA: TGTGCCAGCAGTTCGATCGAAGAGAGGCGGGAAAAACTGTTTTTT. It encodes CASSSIEERREKLFF.